The clone carrying this TCR beta chain was found a few times. The data derive from a study of early T cells in non-severe SARS-CoV-2 infection. As for the study in general: Sequencing was performed on bulk RNA from unsorted whole blood, leaving chains unpaired.

TCRdb reprocessed the 5' RACE reads with MiXCR, giving one entry per CDR3 protein. The sample yields 85,000 to 95,000 distinct CDR3 sequences, 14% to 15% seen once. V dropped 6 bases and J dropped 5; count of bases not matched to a gene: 9. This CDR3 is 15 amino acids long. This sequence joins TRBV12-3 or TRBV12-4 and TRBJ1-4; 7 bases fit TRBD1. This TCR was recovered from an adult who was a healthcare worker with PCR-confirmed SARS-CoV-2 infection or an uninfected control (not recorded which). The sample was whole blood. CDR3 bases: TGTGCCAGCAGCCTACAGGGGAGTGGGAATGAAAAACTGTTTTTT. This codes for CASSLQGSGNEKLFF.